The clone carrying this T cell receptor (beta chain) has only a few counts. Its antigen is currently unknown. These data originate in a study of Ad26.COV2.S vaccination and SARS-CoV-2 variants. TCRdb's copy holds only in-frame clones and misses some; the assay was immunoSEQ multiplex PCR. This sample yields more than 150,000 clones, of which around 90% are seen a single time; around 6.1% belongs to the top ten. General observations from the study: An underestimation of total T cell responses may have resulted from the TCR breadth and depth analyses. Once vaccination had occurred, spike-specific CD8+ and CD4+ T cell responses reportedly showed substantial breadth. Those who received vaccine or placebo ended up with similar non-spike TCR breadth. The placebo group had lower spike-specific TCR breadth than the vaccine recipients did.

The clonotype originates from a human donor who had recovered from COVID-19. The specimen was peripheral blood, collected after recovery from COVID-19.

CDR3 loop: CASSGPGGGAQPQHF. CDR3 coding DNA: TGTGCCAGCAGTGGTCCGGGGGGAGGCGCTCAGCCCCAGCATTTT. J is TRBJ1-5 and V is TRBV25-1, with TRBD1 as a possible D gene (5 bases). Trimming took 4 bases from V and 6 from J, leaving 16 bases between them. Germline CDR1 MGHDK, CDR2 SYGVNS. This CDR3 has 15 amino acids.